Included here is one T cell receptor beta chain sequence, with context. Losses at the gene ends were 2 bases for V and 4 bases for J; bases not matched to a gene: 8. The CDR3 consists of 17 residues. CDR1 and CDR2 (germline): SGHTA, FQGNSA. Libraries were prepared by immunoSEQ multiplex PCR; TCRdb keeps only in-frame clonotypes and omits some of them. The sample carries approximately 65,000 clones, approximately 90% recorded once. The sample is drawn from a study of T cell changes during pregnancy in multiple sclerosis. This rearrangement joins TRBV7-2 to TRBJ2-3, with 11 positions matching TRBD2. Sequenced here: CD4+ T cells from peripheral blood mononuclear cells, sampled in the first trimester of pregnancy. This receptor was taken from a female donor with multiple sclerosis, enrolled in a pregnancy study. CDR3 DNA: TGTGCCAGCAGCTTATTGCTAGCGGGGGGCGGTTCAGATACGCAGTATTTT. This codes for CASSLLLAGGGSDTQYF. The variable domain in full, with the rest retrieved from reference TRBV7-2 and TRBJ2-3, is GAGVSQSPSNKVTEKGKDVELRCDPISGHTALYWYRQSLGQGLEFLIYFQGNSAPDKSGLPSDRFSAERTGGSVSTLTIQRTQQEDSAVYLCASSLLLAGGGSDTQYFGPGTRLTVL.